The rows below give T cell receptor beta chains drawn from one sample of a study of regulatory T cells in long-lasting Graves disease. MiXCR was run by TCRdb on the multiplex PCR reads, yielding one entry per CDR3 protein. The table lists around 510,000 distinct CDR3 sequences, around 21% of them singletons. Sequenced here: peripheral blood mononuclear cells (PBMCs), sampled when the disease was refractory, from a patient treated with antithyroid drugs. The origin of the receptors is a female donor with Graves disease. Each CDR3 is given with its conserved first and last residue. Fields, in order: V gene, J gene, CDR3 protein.

v_call: TRBV18
j_call: TRBJ2-5
cdr3_aa: CASSDRGVAQYF

v_call: TRBV20-1
j_call: TRBJ2-7
cdr3_aa: CNASPLTSGYEQYF

v_call: TRBV9
j_call: TRBJ2-7
cdr3_aa: CASSVATGGRQYF

v_call: TRBV6-1
j_call: TRBJ2-7
cdr3_aa: CASSQGTGNNTRQYF

v_call: TRBV28
j_call: TRBJ1-5
cdr3_aa: CASSSPGTAQPQHF

v_call: TRBV2
j_call: TRBJ2-7
cdr3_aa: CASSESAGQPYEQYF

v_call: TRBV25-1
j_call: TRBJ1-2
cdr3_aa: CASSEPGTPPGYTF

v_call: TRBV5-4
j_call: TRBJ2-5
cdr3_aa: CASSHTGTAQETQYF

v_call: TRBV6-1
j_call: TRBJ1-5
cdr3_aa: CASSMGGVVLQPQHF

v_call: TRBV27
j_call: TRBJ2-7
cdr3_aa: CASSSGVDGSYEQYF

v_call: TRBV12-3/TRBV12-4
j_call: -
cdr3_aa: CASSMLQGTQYF

v_call: TRBV27
j_call: TRBJ2-1
cdr3_aa: CASSLTSGSLNEQFF

v_call: TRBV18
j_call: TRBJ1-1
cdr3_aa: CASSPAGSRTEAFF

v_call: TRBV14
j_call: TRBJ2-7
cdr3_aa: CASSQGTLYEQYF

v_call: TRBV6-1
j_call: TRBJ2-7
cdr3_aa: CASSHDGNSYEQYF

v_call: TRBV28
j_call: TRBJ2-7
cdr3_aa: CASSRISEPHRAYEQYF

v_call: TRBV6-4
j_call: TRBJ2-5
cdr3_aa: CASSYSTGQGKGETQYF

v_call: TRBV12-3/TRBV12-4
j_call: TRBJ1-4
cdr3_aa: CASTSRPSNEKLFF

v_call: TRBV27
j_call: TRBJ1-6
cdr3_aa: CASSPRTGSSNSPLHF

v_call: TRBV19
j_call: TRBJ2-1
cdr3_aa: CASSVIAGDFGEQFF

v_call: TRBV19
j_call: TRBJ1-1
cdr3_aa: CASSISDRALLMNTEAFF

v_call: TRBV7-9
j_call: TRBJ1-2
cdr3_aa: CASSLAGLNYGYTF

v_call: TRBV18
j_call: TRBJ1-3
cdr3_aa: CASSITPSSGNTIYF

v_call: TRBV6-2/TRBV6-3
j_call: TRBJ1-1
cdr3_aa: CAGGTGMSTEAFF

v_call: TRBV6-2/TRBV6-3
j_call: TRBJ2-3
cdr3_aa: CASSDGRHTPTQYF

v_call: TRBV7-3
j_call: TRBJ2-1
cdr3_aa: CASSLTGGWDEQFF

v_call: TRBV5-1
j_call: TRBJ2-2
cdr3_aa: CASSLIQRAVTGELFF

v_call: TRBV30
j_call: TRBJ2-6
cdr3_aa: CACQRPHSGANVLTF

v_call: TRBV7-3
j_call: TRBJ2-6
cdr3_aa: CASSSATPAGGANVLTF

v_call: TRBV12-3/TRBV12-4
j_call: TRBJ2-2
cdr3_aa: CASSTGYTGELFF

v_call: TRBV15
j_call: TRBJ2-7
cdr3_aa: CATSSLDRQSYEQYF

v_call: TRBV28
j_call: TRBJ1-1
cdr3_aa: CASSRRVGAFF

v_call: TRBV19
j_call: TRBJ1-2
cdr3_aa: CASSTPGGNYGYTF

v_call: TRBV6-1
j_call: TRBJ2-4
cdr3_aa: CASSEREALAKNIQYF

v_call: TRBV7-9
j_call: TRBJ1-1
cdr3_aa: CASRINTEAFF

v_call: TRBV6-1
j_call: TRBJ1-5
cdr3_aa: CASSVPSGGSNQPQHF

v_call: TRBV6-1
j_call: TRBJ2-2
cdr3_aa: CATNRGVWDSTNTGELFF

v_call: TRBV27
j_call: TRBJ2-7
cdr3_aa: CASSFLDGIRYEQYF

v_call: TRBV28
j_call: TRBJ2-7
cdr3_aa: CASEGRGSDYEQYF

v_call: TRBV28
j_call: TRBJ2-5
cdr3_aa: CASSPIELAGVWKETQYF

v_call: TRBV7-9
j_call: TRBJ2-5
cdr3_aa: CASSFSSGGFQETQYF

v_call: TRBV12-3/TRBV12-4
j_call: TRBJ2-5
cdr3_aa: CASKYREGETQYF

v_call: TRBV25-1
j_call: TRBJ2-5
cdr3_aa: CASSEPTFKTQYF

v_call: TRBV5-1
j_call: TRBJ1-4
cdr3_aa: CASSIRGTGVGNEKLFF

v_call: TRBV6-1
j_call: TRBJ1-1
cdr3_aa: CASSEAGRLEAFF

v_call: TRBV28
j_call: TRBJ2-5
cdr3_aa: CASSLVGGIETQYF

v_call: TRBV9
j_call: TRBJ2-2
cdr3_aa: CASSAVSDSTGELFF

v_call: TRBV5-1
j_call: TRBJ2-7
cdr3_aa: CASSTGVGQGSYEQYF

v_call: TRBV7-9
j_call: TRBJ1-4
cdr3_aa: CASSFGQGEKLFF

v_call: TRBV24-1
j_call: TRBJ1-5
cdr3_aa: CATSGGSYSNQPQHF

v_call: TRBV29-1
j_call: TRBJ1-2
cdr3_aa: CSVDFGRVGYGYTF

v_call: TRBV27
j_call: TRBJ2-2
cdr3_aa: CASLAGPNTGELFF

v_call: TRBV27
j_call: TRBJ2-5
cdr3_aa: CASNSLDRVGETQYF